The source of this T cell receptor beta chain is a study of T-cell reconstitution after alpha-beta-depleted transplantation in children. Study results and limitations: At the one-year point after transplant, T-cell counts and TCRbeta diversity were found to come mostly from T cells that had been newly produced. Some patients' high day-60 TCRbeta diversity was traced to surviving recipient T cells and thymic progenitors.

The germline gives CDR1 MGHRA, CDR2 YSYEKL. The CDR3 has 14 residues. V lost 6 bases to trimming and J lost 7 bases; unmatched junction nucleotides: 7. This clonotype was counted between two and nine times. Antigen specificity is unknown. Unique molecular identifiers were incorporated into the prepared TCRbeta library. TCRdb re-derived calls from the PCR reads in MiXCR, one entry per CDR3 protein. The sample has fewer than 550,000 distinct CDR3 sequences; 8% to 11% are singletons. This clonotype was obtained from a child aged 2-9 years with inherited bone marrow failure, due to receive a stem cell transplant. The specimen was PBMCs, collected before TCRalphabeta/CD19-depleted stem cell transplant. The rearrangement links TRBV4-1 to TRBJ2-1; 9 nucleotides agree with TRBD1. The CDR3 region is CASRFDRGSNEQFF. In nucleotides, the CDR3 is TGCGCCAGCAGATTCGACAGGGGGTCAAATGAGCAGTTCTTC.